These 16 T cell receptor beta chains originate from one sample sequenced in a study of blood T cell repertoires in COVID-19. The table came from immunoSEQ multiplex PCR; TCRdb's copy has only in-frame clones and leaves some out. The sample lists around 180,000 clones; 70% to 90% were seen once. Sequences were obtained from peripheral blood. These receptors were obtained from an older person with COVID-19, enrolled during active disease.

V and J are TRBV7-2 and TRBJ2-1, with a tentative D call TRBD2 (5 bases). Germline CDR1 reads SGHTA; CDR2 reads FQGNSA. Trimming left V 8 bases short and J 5 bases short, with 22 bases between. The CDR3 extends over 16 amino acids. CDR3 nucleotide sequence: TGTGCCAGCTTGAGCGGTAGGATAATAGGTAACAATGAGCAGTTCTTC. Translating gives CASLSGRIIGNNEQFF.

In its sample, this clone was seen once. The chain has TRBV7-2 and TRBJ2-7; TRBD2 is a possible D gene (6 bases). Per the germline V gene, CDR1 is SGHTA and CDR2 is FQGNSA. V lost 1 base and J lost 0, with 10 bases in between. The CDR3 runs to 15 residues. The CDR3 coding sequence is TGTGCCAGCAGCTTAGGGGGCGGGGACTCCTACGAGCAGTACTTC. Translated, it gives CASSLGGGDSYEQYF. Looking up the rest from reference TRBV7-2 and TRBJ2-7 gives the full variable domain: GAGVSQSPSNKVTEKGKDVELRCDPISGHTALYWYRQSLGQGLEFLIYFQGNSAPDKSGLPSDRFSAERTGGSVSTLTIQRTQQEDSAVYLCASSLGGGDSYEQYFGPGTRLTVT.

This clone was observed many times. The CDR3 nucleotides are TGTGCCAGCAGTGTCACAGGGTACGGCTCACCCCTCCACTTT. It specifies CASSVTGYGSPLHF. The rearrangement uses TRBV6-2 or TRBV6-3 and TRBJ1-6; tentative D call: TRBD1 (6 bases). The germline V gene has CDR1 MNHEY and CDR2 SVGEGT. Trimming shortened V by 5 bases and J by 10 bases, and 15 bases separated the two germline ends. The CDR3 spans 14 residues.

The J gene is TRBJ2-2, the V gene TRBV6-2 or TRBV6-3, with D perhaps matching TRBD1 (6 bases). This CDR3 is built from 16 residues. CDR1 is MNHEY and CDR2 is SVGEGT in the germline V gene. Deletions cut 2 bases from V and 1 base from J, with 11 bases between. The CDR3 coding sequence is TGTGCCAGCAGTTACACACGACAGGAGAACACCGGGGAGCTGTTTTTT. It specifies CASSYTRQENTGELFF.

J is TRBJ2-1 and V is TRBV27, with 14 bases matching TRBD2. Trimming removed 1 base from V and 7 bases from J; junction bases left unmatched: 6. Germline V gene sequence: CDR1 MNHEY, CDR2 SMNVEV (reference sequence). CDR3 length equals 17 residues. CDR3 amino acids: CASSLLMGTSGSNEQFF. DNA of the CDR3: TGTGCCAGCAGTTTATTAATGGGGACTAGCGGGAGTAATGAGCAGTTCTTC.

This chain connects TRBV12-2 to TRBJ2-1; the D call in the table, TRBD2, was not verified against the DNA. TRBV12-2 is assigned pseudogene status. This CDR3 is built from 17 residues. The CDR3 sequence is CASRSRGGQPPYNEQFF. The CDR3 DNA reads TGTGCAAGTCGCTCCCGGGGGGGCCAGCCCCCCTACAATGAGCAGTTCTTC.

The chain is built from TRBV9 and TRBJ2-4, with D maybe TRBD1 (5 bases). The V gene's germline CDR1 is SGDLS and CDR2 YYNGEE. The ends were cut back, 0 bases at V and 2 bases at J, with 9 bases in the middle. The CDR3 has 15 amino acids. The CDR3 is CASSVGDSTKNIQYF. The DNA of the CDR3 is TGTGCCAGCAGCGTAGGCGACAGTACCAAAAACATTCAGTACTTC.

V gene TRBV19 combines with J gene TRBJ2-2; the D gene is possibly TRBD2 (6 bases). V was pared by 5 bases and J by 1 base, with 11 bases between. CDR3 length: 15 amino acids. Germline values: CDR1 LNHDA, CDR2 SQIVND (reference sequence). The CDR3 is CASSLAAGNTGELFF. DNA of the CDR3: TGTGCCAGTAGTCTGGCAGCGGGGAACACCGGGGAGCTGTTTTTT.

A word on this clone: Other DNA variants within this sample encode the same CDR3. V is TRBV19 and J is TRBJ2-1; TRBD2 is a possible D gene (6 bases). Germline lookup yields CDR1 LNHDA and CDR2 SQIVND (reference sequence). This CDR3 region has 13 residues. V gave up 3 bases and J gave up 7 bases, with 10 bases separating them. The CDR3 sequence: CASSILGGNEQFF. CDR3 DNA: TGTGCCAGTAGTATTTTGGGGGGAAATGAGCAGTTCTTC.

The chain carries TRBV7-2 and TRBJ1-5, with D unclear. CDR1 is SGHTA and CDR2 is FQGNSA in the germline V gene. This CDR3 region has 14 residues. V was shortened by 2 bases and J by 5 bases, with 10 bases between the two germline ends. The CDR3, as DNA: TGTGCCAGCAGCTTATGGAATGAGGATCAGCCCCAGCATTTT. Its translation is CASSLWNEDQPQHF.

This clone was picked up one time. The rearrangement joins TRBV4-2 to TRBJ2-1; D possibly corresponds to TRBD2 (6 bases). CDR3 size: 16 residues. The germline CDR1 and CDR2 sequences are LGHNA and YNFKEQ. The V and J ends lost 4 bases and 7 bases respectively, with 20 bases between them. The CDR3 DNA follows: TGTGCCAGCAGCCCTGCGGGTTTTGGGGGGATGAATGAGCAGTTCTTC. Amino acid sequence: CASSPAGFGGMNEQFF.

The CDR3, as DNA: TGTGCCAGCAGCCAAGAGGCCAGGGATAACTATGGCTACACCTTC. Protein: CASSQEARDNYGYTF. The chain couples TRBV4-2 to TRBJ1-2; a weak D match, TRBD1 (5 bases). The CDR3 runs to 15 residues. Between the trimmed V and J ends, which lost 0 bases and 1 base, there was a span of 9 bases. Germline assignment: CDR1 LGHNA and CDR2 YNFKEQ.

This CDR3 reads CASSIDNPPGESEQFF. The CDR3 nucleotides read TGTGCCAGTAGTATAGATAATCCCCCAGGGGAAAGTGAGCAGTTCTTC. This chain joins TRBV19 and TRBJ2-1, with a weak D call TRBD1 (6 bases). Germline CDR1 reads LNHDA; CDR2 reads SQIVND (reference sequence). Trimming took 0 bases from V and 9 from J, leaving 18 bases between them. CDR3 length equals 16 residues.

The J gene is TRBJ1-5, the V gene TRBV7-9, with D uncertain. Germline CDR1 and CDR2: SEHNR and FQNEAQ (reference sequence). Trimming took off 2 bases at V and 2 bases at J, with 4 bases between the two ends. CDR3 length: 13 amino acids. The chain's CDR3 is CASSLSGNQPQHF. CDR3 DNA: TGTGCCAGCAGCTTAAGCGGCAATCAGCCCCAGCATTTT.

This clone was seen a few times. The J gene is TRBJ1-6, the V gene TRBV2, with no clear D. Deletions cut 1 base from V and 0 bases from J, with 4 bases between. The CDR3 contains 15 residues. Germline V gene sequence: CDR1 SNHLY, CDR2 FYNNEI. The CDR3 reads CASSEVASYNSPLHF. CDR3 coding DNA: TGTGCCAGCAGTGAAGTAGCCTCCTATAATTCACCCCTCCACTTT.

This clone was detected once. The CDR3 DNA sequence: TGTGCCAGTACCCCGGACAGGGGTATCACAGATACGCAGTATTTT. This codes for CASTPDRGITDTQYF. J is TRBJ2-3 and V is TRBV19; 9 positions match TRBD1. In germline, CDR1 is LNHDA, CDR2 SQIVND (reference sequence). The CDR3 has 15 amino acids. V trimming: 7 bases; J trimming: 2 bases; junction bases outside the gene matches: 7.